This is a list of T cell receptor beta chains from one sample in a study of blood T cell repertoires in COVID-19. Using immunoSEQ multiplex PCR, the repertoire was profiled, and TCRdb retains in-frame clones only, with some absent. The profile covers about 180,000 clones, with approximately 89% appearing a single time and roughly 2.6% taken by the ten largest. Sequenced material: peripheral blood. The receptors were gathered from a middle-aged man with active or convalescent COVID-19. Both conserved end residues are part of each CDR3. Each record gives: D gene, clone size, V gene, J gene, CDR3 DNA, CDR3 protein. D genes are given only for firm matches. Some rows mark clone size as missing; the rest say once, few, many or name a class of expanded clone.

D: .
size: .
V: TRBV19
J: TRBJ1-2
DNA: TGTGCCAGTAGTTATGAGGGCAACTATGGCTACACCTTC
CDR3: CASSYEGNYGYTF

D: .
size: once
V: TRBV7-3
J: TRBJ1-4
DNA: TGTGCCAGCAGCACCGGACACAGGACCAATTTGGTAACTAATGAAAAACTGTTTTTT
CDR3: CASSTGHRTNLVTNEKLFF

D: .
size: .
V: TRBV18
J: TRBJ1-2
DNA: TGTGCCAGCTCACCAACCCGAAGCAGGGCGAACTATGGCTACACCTTC
CDR3: CASSPTRSRANYGYTF

D: .
size: .
V: TRBV6-1
J: TRBJ1-5
DNA: TGTGCCAGCAGTGACGGGAGTGGGGTAAGTCAGCCCCAGCATTTT
CDR3: CASSDGSGVSQPQHF

D: .
size: .
V: TRBV2
J: TRBJ2-2
DNA: TGTGCCACCAGACCCCGGGTGCCCGACACCGGGGAGCTGTTTTTT
CDR3: CATRPRVPDTGELFF

D: TRBD1
size: .
V: TRBV6-4
J: TRBJ1-1
DNA: TGTGCCAGCAGCGAGACAGGGACCACTGAAGCTTTCTTT
CDR3: CASSETGTTEAFF

D: TRBD1
size: .
V: TRBV14
J: TRBJ2-7
DNA: TGTGCCAGCAGCCATACTGGACAGGACACCTACGAGCAGTACTTC
CDR3: CASSHTGQDTYEQYF

D: .
size: .
V: TRBV14
J: TRBJ1-6
DNA: TGTGCCAGCAGCCCCATACGGAATTCACCCCTCCACTTT
CDR3: CASSPIRNSPLHF

D: TRBD1
size: once
V: TRBV2
J: TRBJ1-5
DNA: TGTGCCAGCAGTACACAGGGGGTTAACTATCAGCCCCAGCATTTT
CDR3: CASSTQGVNYQPQHF

D: .
size: .
V: TRBV30
J: TRBJ1-2
DNA: TGTGCCTTATGGGGGGGCGCTAGCTATGGCTACACCTTC
CDR3: CALWGGASYGYTF

D: .
size: many
V: TRBV12-3/TRBV12-4
J: TRBJ1-2
DNA: TGTGCCAGCAGTGGCGACAGAGACTATGGCTACACCTTC
CDR3: CASSGDRDYGYTF

D: TRBD1
size: .
V: TRBV7-8
J: TRBJ1-4
DNA: TGTGCCAGCAGCTTTTTCCTCCGGGACAGCCTTAATGAAAAACTGTTTTTT
CDR3: CASSFFLRDSLNEKLFF

D: .
size: .
V: TRBV28
J: TRBJ1-2
DNA: TGTGCCAGCAGCGTCAGGGGCTATGGCTACACCTTC
CDR3: CASSVRGYGYTF

D: TRBD1
size: once
V: TRBV6-5
J: TRBJ2-6
DNA: TGTGCCAGCAGTTACACAGGGGGTAATGGGGCCAACGTCCTGACTTTC
CDR3: CASSYTGGNGANVLTF

D: .
size: .
V: TRBV4-1
J: TRBJ2-2
DNA: TGCGCCAGCAGCCAAGAAGCGGGCAGGGCTGAAAACACCGGGGAGCTGTTTTTT
CDR3: CASSQEAGRAENTGELFF

D: .
size: .
V: TRBV6-5
J: TRBJ2-3
DNA: TGTGCCAGCAGTTCGTGGCTAGCAATTTGGGATACGCAGTATTTT
CDR3: CASSSWLAIWDTQYF

D: TRBD1
size: .
V: TRBV6-5
J: TRBJ2-1
DNA: TGTGCCAGCATCTCAGGGGGCTCTATGAATGAGCAGTTCTTC
CDR3: CASISGGSMNEQFF

D: .
size: once
V: TRBV4-1
J: TRBJ2-3
DNA: TGCGCCAGCAGCCAACTCGGGATGCGCACAGATACGCAGTATTTT
CDR3: CASSQLGMRTDTQYF

D: .
size: few
V: TRBV11-3
J: TRBJ1-1
DNA: TGTGCCAGCAGCTTAGGGCGGGGGAACACTGAAGCTTTCTTT
CDR3: CASSLGRGNTEAFF

D: .
size: .
V: TRBV11-2
J: TRBJ2-1
DNA: TGTGCCAGCAGCTCCGAACTCGACAGGGAGGATGACAATGAGCAGTTCTTC
CDR3: CASSSELDREDDNEQFF

D: TRBD2
size: once
V: TRBV2
J: TRBJ2-2
DNA: TGTGCCAGCAAGAAGAGCGGGGCGAACACCGGGGAGCTGTTTTTT
CDR3: CASKKSGANTGELFF

D: .
size: .
V: TRBV6-1
J: TRBJ1-2
DNA: TGTGCCAGCAGTGAACGCGAACGGGTAGGCTACACCTTC
CDR3: CASSERERVGYTF

D: TRBD1
size: .
V: TRBV5-1
J: TRBJ1-4
DNA: TGCGCCAGCAGGCGGACAGGGGGCCGTGAAAAACTGTTTTTT
CDR3: CASRRTGGREKLFF

D: TRBD1
size: .
V: TRBV4-3
J: TRBJ2-1
DNA: TGCGCCAGCAGCCAAGATAGGGGAGCCAGGGGGCATGAGCAGTTCTTC
CDR3: CASSQDRGARGHEQFF

D: TRBD1
size: .
V: TRBV5-1
J: TRBJ2-7
DNA: TGCGCCAGCAGCATGGGGACAGGGGCTCAGCAGTACTTC
CDR3: CASSMGTGAQQYF

D: TRBD2
size: once
V: TRBV6-5
J: TRBJ2-3
DNA: TGTGCCAGCAGTCGGAGCGGGGGGGGAACAGATACGCAGTATTTT
CDR3: CASSRSGGGTDTQYF

D: .
size: .
V: TRBV18
J: TRBJ1-1
DNA: TGTGCCAGCTCCCTCAGGGAGGTATCCATGAACACTGAAGCTTTCTTT
CDR3: CASSLREVSMNTEAFF

D: TRBD2
size: .
V: TRBV7-9
J: TRBJ2-5
DNA: TGTGCCAGCAGCGCGGGGGGAGAGACCCAGTACTTC
CDR3: CASSAGGETQYF

D: TRBD2
size: .
V: TRBV10-1
J: TRBJ2-3
DNA: TGCGCCAGCAGTGAGTCGGGGGGGAGCACAGATACGCAGTATTTT
CDR3: CASSESGGSTDTQYF

D: .
size: .
V: TRBV7-2
J: TRBJ2-3
DNA: TGTGCCAGCAGCTCAAGTATGTGGGGCAGGACAGATACGCAGTATTTT
CDR3: CASSSSMWGRTDTQYF

D: TRBD2
size: .
V: TRBV10-2
J: TRBJ2-2
DNA: TGCGCCACCAGAACCCCCGGGACTAGCGGAACCGGGGAGCTGTTTTTT
CDR3: CATRTPGTSGTGELFF